This TCR beta chain was identified in a study of vaccination effects on CD4 cells after COVID-19. Whole-study results and caveats: Few convalescent patients were studied, and early post-infection samples were lacking.

The protocol was immunoSEQ multiplex PCR, while the TCRdb copy is restricted to in-frame clones and leaves out a portion. The table lists about 73,000 clones, roughly 73% of them singletons. A 10-day culture period preceded the isolation of CD4+ T cells. Two doses of BNT162b2 or mRNA-1273 vaccine were administered to participants. Details on this clone: Its antigen is not identified.

Germline V gives CDR1 MNHEY, CDR2 SVGEGT. This CDR3 is built from 15 residues. V was clipped by 4 bases and J by 5 bases, with 17 bases between them. The sequence came from a human donor who received a COVID-19 vaccine. The material sequenced was CD4+ T cells from PBMCs cultured without peptide, taken after COVID-19 vaccination. The chain carries TRBV6-2 or TRBV6-3 and TRBJ1-2; D ambiguous. CDR3 sequence reads: CASSFSGPREYGYTF. The CDR3 bases are TGTGCCAGCAGTTTTTCTGGACCAAGGGAATATGGCTACACCTTC.